These T cell receptor beta chains were read from a single sample in a study of blood T cell repertoires in COVID-19. Produced via immunoSEQ multiplex PCR; TCRdb's table is partial and in-frame only. Of over 90,000 clones in the sample, 89% were seen once. Specimen: peripheral blood. These receptors were collected from a woman aged 60-75 years with acute or convalescent COVID-19. CDR3s include the opening cysteine and the closing phenylalanine or tryptophan. Each record gives: CDR3 length, J gene, D gene, V gene, clone size, CDR3 protein, CDR3 DNA. The D gene is left open where the match is weak. Clone size is stated in some rows and not others, as once, few, many or a class when expanded.

>14|TRBJ2-1|.|TRBV15|.
CATSKGPTYNEQFF
TGTGCCACCAGCAAGGGGCCAACCTACAATGAGCAGTTCTTC
>18|TRBJ2-2|.|TRBV28|.
CASSFDRRRYSNTGELFF
TGTGCCAGCAGCTTCGACAGGCGCCGTTATTCGAACACCGGGGAGCTGTTTTTT
>12|TRBJ1-5|TRBD1|TRBV6-6|.
CAIQQGVQPQHF
TGTGCCATCCAGCAGGGGGTTCAGCCCCAGCATTTT
>14|TRBJ1-1|TRBD1|TRBV6-5|.
CASRGTGLNTEAFF
TGTGCCAGCAGGGGGACAGGACTGAACACTGAAGCTTTCTTT
>21|TRBJ2-4|TRBD1|TRBV3-1/TRBV3-2|.
CASSQDSPQARGLTAKNIQYF
TGTGCCAGCAGCCAAGATTCCCCGCAAGCGAGGGGGCTGACAGCCAAAAACATTCAGTACTTC
>14|TRBJ2-1|TRBD1|TRBV5-1|.
CASSAGQGSNEQFF
TGCGCCAGCAGCGCGGGACAGGGGAGCAATGAGCAGTTCTTC
>15|TRBJ1-1|TRBD1|TRBV3-1/TRBV3-2|.
CASSRAQGSGTEAFF
TGTGCCAGCAGCCGAGCACAGGGGTCGGGGACTGAAGCTTTCTTT
>14|TRBJ2-7|TRBD1|TRBV24-1|.
CATRGQGETYEQYF
TGTGCCACCAGGGGACAGGGAGAAACCTACGAGCAGTACTTC
>14|TRBJ1-2|.|TRBV18|.
CASSLGQPNYGYTF
TGTGCCAGCTCACTGGGACAACCGAACTATGGCTACACCTTC
>13|TRBJ1-1|TRBD1|TRBV19|.
CATRTGRNTEAFF
TGTGCCACCCGGACAGGGCGGAACACTGAAGCTTTCTTT
>15|TRBJ2-1|.|TRBV15|.
CATSRAGPSYNEQFF
TGTGCCACCAGCAGAGCGGGTCCCTCCTACAATGAGCAGTTCTTC
>16|TRBJ2-2|TRBD2|TRBV7-6|once
CASSPPGTSGSGELFF
TGTGCCAGCAGCCCCCCGGGAACTAGCGGGAGTGGGGAGCTGTTTTTT
>15|TRBJ2-3|TRBD2|TRBV28|.
CASSFTSGWTDTQYF
TGTGCCAGCAGTTTCACTAGCGGTTGGACAGATACGCAGTATTTT
>15|TRBJ1-5|TRBD1|TRBV19|.
CASSPDRVFGQPQHF
TGTGCCAGTAGCCCGGACAGGGTTTTCGGTCAGCCCCAGCATTTT
>12|TRBJ2-5|.|TRBV5-4|.
CASSTEQETQYF
TGTGCCAGCAGCACCGAGCAAGAGACCCAGTACTTC
>12|TRBJ1-6|.|TRBV6-5|.
CASSTGISPLHF
TGTGCCAGCAGTACAGGGATTTCACCCCTCCACTTT
>16|TRBJ1-6|TRBD1|TRBV7-3|.
CASSSTGYSRNSPLHF
TGTGCCAGCAGCTCGACAGGGTATTCGCGGAATTCACCCCTCCACTTT